The 30 T cell receptor beta chains presented below share a single source sample, sequenced in a study of T cell repertoires in cytomegalovirus infection. These TCRs' antigens remain unknown. From the reads, TCRdb called clonotypes with MiXCR, one entry per CDR3 protein. The sample yields nearly 700,000 distinct CDR3 sequences, 30% to 40% seen once. This sample comprised cultured PBMCs, obtained from culture after CMV antigen stimulation. The receptors derive from a human donor in good health (CMV status not recorded). Some clones in this sample may be carry-over from other donors' samples.

Many counts were recorded for this clonotype. The chain has TRBV7-6 and TRBJ1-6, with 8 bases lining up with TRBD1. This CDR3 is 17 amino acids long. V trimming: 5 bases; J trimming: 9 bases; junction bases outside the gene matches: 15. Germline assignment: CDR1 SGHVS and CDR2 FNYEAQ. The CDR3 loop is CASSPAIGTGLRSPLHF. The CDR3 region has the DNA TGTGCCAGCAGCCCCGCAATCGGGACAGGTTTACGTTCACCCCTCCACTTT.

This clonotype was counted between two and nine times. In DNA, the CDR3 is TGTGCCAGCAGCTTAGTAAGGGGCGATTCACCCCTCCACTTT. This sequence encodes CASSLVRGDSPLHF. The chain has TRBV7-9 and TRBJ1-6, with a weak D call TRBD1 (5 bases). There are 14 residues in the CDR3. Per germline, CDR1 SEHNR and CDR2 FQNEAQ (reference sequence). Trimming pared 1 base from V and 8 bases from J, leaving 9 bases between. The entire variable domain, with the rest obtained from reference TRBV7-9 and TRBJ1-6, is as follows: DTGVSQNPRHKITKRGQNVTFRCDPISEHNRLYWYRQTLGQGPEFLTYFQNEAQLEKSRLLSDRFSAERPKGSFSTLEIQRTEQGDSAMYLCASSLVRGDSPLHFGNGTRLTVT.

This clonotype was seen a few times. The gene calls are TRBV18 and TRBJ2-7; D is possibly TRBD1 or TRBD2 (5 bases each). V was pared by 5 bases and J by 3 bases, with 17 bases between. CDR3 length equals 15 residues. Germline V gene lookup returns CDR1 KGHSH and CDR2 LQKENI. This CDR3 is CASSKEGTDNYEQYF. The CDR3 nucleotides are TGTGCCAGCTCAAAGGAAGGGACGGACAACTACGAGCAGTACTTC. The full variable domain, completed using reference TRBV18 and TRBJ2-7, is NAGVMQNPRHLVRRRGQEARLRCSPMKGHSHVYWYRQLPEEGLKFMVYLQKENIIDESGMPKERFSAEFPKEGPSILRIQQVVRGDSAAYFCASSKEGTDNYEQYFGPGTRLTVT.

The chain carries TRBV6-2 or TRBV6-3 and TRBJ2-2, with D perhaps being TRBD1 or TRBD2 (5 bases each). Trimming stripped 6 bases from V and 6 bases from J, with 20 bases between. This CDR3 is built from 16 residues. CDR1 and CDR2 from the germline V gene are MNHEY and SVGEGT. The CDR3 region is CASRPSGPLLAGELFF. Written as DNA, the CDR3 is TGTGCCAGCAGACCTTCGGGACCACTTCTGGCCGGGGAGCTGTTTTTT.

This chain links TRBV28 with TRBJ2-3; unclear D gene. The V end lost 7 bases, the J end lost 4 bases, and 12 bases lay between the germline ends. CDR3 size: 13 residues. The germline V gene encodes CDR1 MDHEN and CDR2 SYDVKM. The CDR3 protein is CASNPLRSDTQYF. The CDR3, as DNA: TGTGCCAGCAACCCCCTGCGATCAGATACGCAGTATTTT.

This clonotype was seen many times. This rearrangement joins TRBV7-2 to TRBJ2-1; the D is unclear. V shed 0 bases and J shed 7 bases, with 7 bases lying between them. The germline gives CDR1 SGHTA, CDR2 FQGNSA. The CDR3 sequence is 13 residues long. CDR3 sequence: CASSLAGENEQFF. Here the CDR3 DNA reads TGTGCCAGCAGCTTAGCTGGAGAGAATGAGCAGTTCTTC.

This clonotype was counted a few times. The chain couples TRBV7-9 to TRBJ2-1; tentatively, D is TRBD2 (5 bases). The germline V gene has CDR1 SEHNR and CDR2 FQNEAQ (reference sequence). The CDR3 consists of 14 residues. Between the trimmed V and J ends, which lost 7 bases and 4 bases, there was a span of 14 bases. The CDR3 spells CASTLAGGYNEQFF. The CDR3 bases are TGTGCCAGCACCCTAGCTGGTGGTTACAATGAGCAGTTCTTC.

This clonotype showed up just a few times. The rearrangement links TRBV7-2 to TRBJ1-2, with unresolved D. Trimming shortened V by 2 bases and J by 6 bases, and 7 bases separated the two germline ends. CDR3 size: 12 residues. Looked up from germline, CDR1 is SGHTA and CDR2 is FQGNSA. The CDR3 bases are TGTGCCAGCAGCTTAAACGGGGATGGCTACACCTTC. It yields the protein CASSLNGDGYTF.

This clonotype appeared many times. The V gene is TRBV7-2, the J gene TRBJ2-1, with 12 bases fitting TRBD2. The CDR3 length is 15 residues. V trimming: 5 bases; J trimming: 10 bases; junction bases outside the gene matches: 9. Germline V gene lookup returns CDR1 SGHTA and CDR2 FQGNSA. The CDR3 nucleotides are TGTGCCAGCAGCCCAACTAGCGGGGGGTCGTTAGAGCAGTTCTTC. This codes for CASSPTSGGSLEQFF.

The V and J genes are TRBV7-9 and TRBJ2-7; possible D gene TRBD1, 6 bases. The germline gives CDR1 SEHNR, CDR2 FQNEAQ (reference sequence). The CDR3 runs to 15 residues. V lost 5 bases and J 2 bases, leaving 16 bases between the germline ends. The CDR3 loop is CASSQGKGRPYEQYF. The CDR3, as DNA: TGTGCCAGCAGCCAGGGGAAGGGGCGTCCCTACGAGCAGTACTTC.

This clonotype was seen a few times. The rearrangement uses TRBV7-2 and TRBJ1-6, with TRBD1 matching over 7 bases. Unmatched junction bases numbered 6, after V lost 4 bases and J lost 6 bases. CDR1 and CDR2 (germline): SGHTA, FQGNSA. The CDR3 is 15 amino acids. CDR3 in DNA: TGTGCCAGCAGCTCGGGACAGAGTGGTAATTCACCCCTCCACTTT. Translating gives CASSSGQSGNSPLHF.

The V gene is TRBV10-3, the J gene TRBJ2-6; D could derive from TRBD1 or TRBD2 (7 bases each). CDR1 ENHRY and CDR2 SYGVKD come from the germline V gene. This CDR3 has 16 amino acids. V gave up 10 bases and J gave up 3 bases, with 19 bases separating them. The CDR3 sequence: CATSAGQPFGANVLTF. The CDR3 nucleotides are TGTGCCACCTCAGCGGGACAGCCTTTTGGGGCCAACGTCCTGACTTTC.

The rearrangement joins TRBV28 to TRBJ1-6; D remains ambiguous. The germline V gene encodes CDR1 MDHEN and CDR2 SYDVKM. This CDR3 spans 12 amino acids. The germline V and J ends were trimmed by 4 bases and 10 bases, with 8 bases remaining between them. CDR3 DNA: TGTGCCAGCAGTTCCCCGTCCTCACCCCTCCACTTT. Its translation is CASSSPSSPLHF.

This clonotype has just one count. V is TRBV27 and J is TRBJ2-2, with D unclear. Trimming took 6 bases from V and 5 from J, leaving 16 bases between them. CDR3 length: 15 residues. Germline lookup yields CDR1 MNHEY and CDR2 SMNVEV (reference sequence). The CDR3 sequence is CASSLGPSPTGELFF. The CDR3 bases are TGTGCCAGCAGCCTTGGCCCTTCCCCTACCGGGGAGCTGTTTTTT.

This clonotype was recorded a few times. The chain employs TRBV5-6 and TRBJ2-5; D gene unclear. Germline CDR1 is SGHDT and CDR2 is YYEEEE. The CDR3 extends over 13 amino acids. V dropped 2 bases and J dropped 2 bases, with 7 bases sitting between them. This CDR3 is CASSFVTQETQYF. CDR3 in DNA: TGTGCCAGCAGCTTCGTCACACAAGAGACCCAGTACTTC.

The V gene is TRBV5-6, the J gene TRBJ2-3; D gene uncertain. Germline lookup yields CDR1 SGHDT and CDR2 YYEEEE. This CDR3 contains 13 residues. V lost 6 bases and J lost 6, with 14 bases in between. The CDR3 reads CASTPLDADTQYF. DNA of the CDR3: TGTGCCAGCACCCCCCTGGATGCCGATACGCAGTATTTT. The entire variable domain, with the rest obtained from reference TRBV5-6 and TRBJ2-3, is as follows: DAGVTQSPTHLIKTRGQQVTLRCSPKSGHDTVSWYQQALGQGPQFIFQYYEEEERQRGNFPDRFSGHQFPNYSSELNVNALLLGDSALYLCASTPLDADTQYFGPGTRLTVL.

This chain links TRBV7-9 with TRBJ2-6, with no clear D. Germline-derived CDR1 and CDR2 are SEHNR and FQNEAQ (reference sequence). Trimming left V 5 bases short and J 4 bases short, with 12 bases between. This CDR3 contains 15 residues. CDR3 in DNA: TGTGCCAGCAGCGCCCCCCTGTCGGGGGCCAACGTCCTGACTTTC. Amino acid sequence: CASSAPLSGANVLTF.

This clonotype was seen a single time. The CDR3: CASTKGAYNEQFF. In DNA, the CDR3 is TGTGCCAGCACCAAGGGCGCGTACAATGAGCAGTTCTTC. The chain has TRBV12-3 or TRBV12-4 and TRBJ2-1; D is ambiguous. The germline V and J ends were trimmed by 7 bases and 4 bases, with 11 bases remaining between them. The CDR3 has 13 residues.

The V gene is TRBV2, the J gene TRBJ2-3, with 8 positions matching TRBD1. This CDR3 is 14 amino acids long. Germline-derived CDR1 and CDR2 are SNHLY and FYNNEI. Germline trimming cut 7 bases from V and 2 bases from J; bases unmatched to any gene: 5. CDR3 sequence: CASTLDRDTDTQYF. In DNA, the CDR3 is TGTGCCAGCACCTTGGACAGGGACACAGATACGCAGTATTTT.

This clonotype appeared a few times. The gene calls are TRBV19 and TRBJ2-1; TRBD2 might be the D (5 bases). Per the germline V gene, CDR1 is LNHDA and CDR2 is SQIVND (reference sequence). Trimming cost V 6 bases and J 16 bases, with 28 bases left between them. This CDR3 region has 15 residues. Written as DNA, the CDR3 is TGTGCCAGTAGCCGGACTCAAGAGAGGGTAGACTCTCCATTCTTC. Translation: CASSRTQERVDSPFF.

In its sample, this clonotype was seen a few times. This chain links TRBV27 with TRBJ1-5; a possible D gene is TRBD1 (6 bases). CDR1 and CDR2 from the germline V gene are MNHEY and SMNVEV (reference sequence). V was clipped by 8 bases and J by 7 bases, with 27 bases between them. This CDR3 is built from 17 residues. CDR3 sequence reads: CASAPTFRGAKGQPQHF. CDR3 coding DNA: TGTGCCAGCGCCCCCACCTTCCGGGGGGCAAAAGGCCAGCCCCAGCATTTT.

This clonotype has only a few counts. V and J are TRBV11-2 and TRBJ2-1, with 14 bases fitting TRBD2. CDR1 and CDR2 from the germline V gene are SGHAT and FQNNGV. V was pared by 3 bases and J by 7 bases, with 23 bases of the junction left unmatched. The CDR3 has 22 residues. The CDR3 reads CASSFFAMTKEGTSGSLNEQFF. CDR3 nucleotide sequence: TGTGCCAGCAGCTTTTTTGCGATGACTAAGGAAGGGACTAGCGGGAGTTTGAATGAGCAGTTCTTC.

The rearrangement joins TRBV19 to TRBJ2-5, with a weak D call TRBD1 (5 bases). Trimming stripped 3 bases from V and 4 bases from J, with 9 bases between. From germline, CDR1 is LNHDA and CDR2 SQIVND (reference sequence). The CDR3 has 13 residues. CDR3 loop: CASSISRGETQYF. As DNA, the CDR3 is TGTGCCAGTAGTATTAGTAGGGGAGAGACCCAGTACTTC.

This clonotype was picked up a small number of times. The CDR3 is CASSYRGGGSYNEQFF. In DNA, the CDR3 is TGTGCCAGCAGCTATAGGGGGGGGGGGTCCTACAATGAGCAGTTCTTC. The rearrangement uses TRBV7-2 and TRBJ2-1, with D maybe TRBD2 (7 bases). The length of the CDR3 is 16 residues. CDR1 SGHTA and CDR2 FQGNSA come from the germline V gene. The V and J ends lost 4 bases and 1 base respectively, with 14 bases between them. Supplemented by reference TRBV7-2 and TRBJ2-1, the full variable domain reads GAGVSQSPSNKVTEKGKDVELRCDPISGHTALYWYRQSLGQGLEFLIYFQGNSAPDKSGLPSDRFSAERTGGSVSTLTIQRTQQEDSAVYLCASSYRGGGSYNEQFFGPGTRLTVL.

This chain joins TRBV12-3 or TRBV12-4 and TRBJ1-1; D is unresolved. The length of the CDR3 is 13 residues. Trimming pared 4 bases from V and 5 bases from J, leaving 11 bases between. CDR3 nucleotides: TGTGCCAGCAGTTCCGGCAGCCTGACTGAAGCTTTCTTT. Protein sequence: CASSSGSLTEAFF.

This clonotype was observed a handful of times. The chain carries TRBV12-3 or TRBV12-4 and TRBJ1-1; D is possibly TRBD1 (6 bases). The germline V and J ends were trimmed by 8 bases and 1 base, with 17 bases remaining between them. The CDR3 consists of 15 residues. DNA of the CDR3: TGTGCCAGCTCCACCTGGGGGCAGGGGAACACTGAAGCTTTCTTT. It specifies CASSTWGQGNTEAFF.

Many counts were recorded for this clonotype. The V and J genes are TRBV7-8 and TRBJ1-6, with unresolved D. The CDR3 length is 15 residues. Germline V CDR1 and CDR2: SGHVS, FQNEAQ. The V end lost 2 bases, the J end lost 4 bases, and 9 bases lay between the germline ends. This chain's CDR3 is CASSLSAQYNSPLHF. As DNA, the CDR3 is TGTGCCAGCAGCTTATCCGCTCAGTATAATTCACCCCTCCACTTT.

The CDR3: CASSLEGGRGQPQHF. The CDR3 coding sequence is TGTGCCAGCAGCTTAGAGGGGGGGCGAGGTCAGCCCCAGCATTTT. The V call is TRBV7-9, the J call TRBJ1-5, with D maybe TRBD1 (6 bases). Deletions cut 1 base from V and 6 bases from J, with 13 bases between. The CDR3 is 15 amino acids. Germline loops: CDR1 SEHNR, CDR2 FQNEAQ (reference sequence).

The rearrangement uses TRBV4-1 and TRBJ1-1; D is possibly TRBD1 (5 bases). Germline assignment: CDR1 MGHRA and CDR2 YSYEKL. V lost 2 bases and J lost 0, with 7 bases in between. The CDR3 is made up of 14 amino acids. The CDR3 nucleotides are TGCGCCAGCAGCCAACCGGGGCTGAACACTGAAGCTTTCTTT. Translation: CASSQPGLNTEAFF.

A few counts support this clonotype. The genes are TRBV11-1 and TRBJ2-6, with D unclear. The CDR3 spans 15 residues. Trimming removed 5 bases at V and 1 base at J, with 9 bases between. Germline V gene lookup returns CDR1 SGHAT and CDR2 FQDESV (reference sequence). For the CDR3, the DNA is TGTGCCAGCAGCCCGTGGGGTTCTGGGGCCAACGTCCTGACTTTC. It translates to CASSPWGSGANVLTF. The variable domain in full, completed from reference TRBV11-1 and TRBJ2-6, reads EAEVAQSPRYKITEKSQAVAFWCDPISGHATLYWYRQILGQGPELLVQFQDESVVDDSQLPKDRFSAERLKGVDSTLKIQPAELGDSAMYLCASSPWGSGANVLTFGAGSRLTVL.